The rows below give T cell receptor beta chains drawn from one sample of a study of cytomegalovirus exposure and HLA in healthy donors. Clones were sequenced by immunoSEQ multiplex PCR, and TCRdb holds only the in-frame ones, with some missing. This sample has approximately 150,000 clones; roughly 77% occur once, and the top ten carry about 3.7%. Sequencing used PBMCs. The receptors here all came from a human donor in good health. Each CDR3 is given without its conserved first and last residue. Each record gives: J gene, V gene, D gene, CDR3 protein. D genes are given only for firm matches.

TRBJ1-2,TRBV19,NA,ASSIQPGEGSGYT
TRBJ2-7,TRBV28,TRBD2,ASSFNSLAGVLLGSYEQY
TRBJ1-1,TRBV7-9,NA,ASSESRGTEAF
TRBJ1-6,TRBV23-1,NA,ASSSHRDKVESPLH
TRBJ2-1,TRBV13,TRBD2,ASSLYGLAGDEQF
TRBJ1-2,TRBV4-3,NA,ASSQDQGSRGGYT
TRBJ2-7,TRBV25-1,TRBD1,ASSDLDRSEEQY
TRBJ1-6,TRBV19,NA,ASLAGDNSYNSPLH
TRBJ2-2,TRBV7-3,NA,ASSLTSSSGELF
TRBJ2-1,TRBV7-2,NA,ASSLERASSYNEQF
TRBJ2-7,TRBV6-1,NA,ASSELGELYEQY
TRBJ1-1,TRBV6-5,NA,ASSQQGRTEAF
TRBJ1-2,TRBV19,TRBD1,ASSNTGVNYGYT
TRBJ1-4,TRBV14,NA,ASSQAGGNEKLF
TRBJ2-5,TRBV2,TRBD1,ASSGRTGQETQY
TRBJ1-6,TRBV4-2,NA,ASSQAASGSPLH
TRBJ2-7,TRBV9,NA,ASSRTSYEQY
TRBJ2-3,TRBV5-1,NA,ASSPEALADTQY
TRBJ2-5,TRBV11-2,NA,ASSFPPKETQY
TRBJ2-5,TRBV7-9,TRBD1,ASRQGQETQY
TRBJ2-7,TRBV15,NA,ATSRGLQTYEQY
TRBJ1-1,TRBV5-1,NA,ASSLAGVGRGGTEAF
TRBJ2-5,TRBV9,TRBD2,ASSALTSGGRETQY
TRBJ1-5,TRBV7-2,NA,ASSRVSNQPQH
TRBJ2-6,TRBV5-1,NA,ASSLVGGSGANVLT
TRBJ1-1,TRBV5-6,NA,ASSLGRTANLKAF
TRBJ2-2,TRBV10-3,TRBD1,AQGANTGELF
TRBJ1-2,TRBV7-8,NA,ASSSEVYGYT
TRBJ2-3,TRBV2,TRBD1,ASRIDRGRTDTQY
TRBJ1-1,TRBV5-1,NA,ASSLVAVNTEAF
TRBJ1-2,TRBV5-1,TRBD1,ASSLEGQGIGGGYP
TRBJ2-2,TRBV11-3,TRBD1,ASSERTGSVTGELF
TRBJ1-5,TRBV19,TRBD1,ASSMGGTGHASNQPQH
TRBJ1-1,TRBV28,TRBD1,ASTQGQGDLGMGAF
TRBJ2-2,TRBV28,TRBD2,ASRSLISGTSPGELF
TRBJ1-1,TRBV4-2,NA,ASSPRGGTEAF
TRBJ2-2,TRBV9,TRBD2,ASTREGLARSGELF
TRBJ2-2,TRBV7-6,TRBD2,ASSLSVASGTGELF
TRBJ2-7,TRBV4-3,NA,ASSQDIRGYEQY
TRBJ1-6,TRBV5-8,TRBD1,ASSLTGVFRSPLH
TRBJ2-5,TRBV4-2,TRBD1,ASSQVEVRDRVLETQY
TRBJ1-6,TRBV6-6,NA,ASSYSESPNSPLH
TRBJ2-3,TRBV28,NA,ASSLLSYTDTQY
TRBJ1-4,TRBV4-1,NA,ASSPRGEKLF
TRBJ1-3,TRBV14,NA,ASSQVKSSGNTIY
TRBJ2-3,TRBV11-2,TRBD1,ASSLGQGSTDTQY
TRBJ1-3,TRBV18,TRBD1,ASSPAGTENTIY
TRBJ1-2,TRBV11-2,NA,ASSPPGVLYGYT
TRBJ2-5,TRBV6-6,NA,ASRGSGETQY
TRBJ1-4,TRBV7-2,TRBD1,ASSSPRTGVNEKLF
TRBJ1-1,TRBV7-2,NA,ASSLGGQFEAF